The entry below describes one T cell receptor beta chain. Per the authors' pipeline: Researchers report that nucleated cell counts were estimated from reference gene primer amplification. The assay was immunoSEQ multiplex PCR, and TCRdb's table has in-frame clones only and misses some. D and trimming come from the DNA, and the V and J calls and clone size come from that table. This table holds approximately 500,000 clones, roughly nine tenths found once. This sample is part of a study of blood T cell repertoires in COVID-19. The overall study: Samples taken during acute and convalescent COVID-19 were collected in the United States, Italy and Spain. Sources were T cells, B-cell-depleted T cells, or PBMCs; the material itself was cDNA or gDNA.

V lost 3 bases to trimming and J lost 4 bases; unmatched junction nucleotides: 12. This CDR3 is 17 amino acids long. Looked up from germline, CDR1 is SQVTM and CDR2 is ANQGSEA. Sequences were obtained from peripheral blood. The receptor's source is a woman between 45 and 60 years old with COVID-19, enrolled during active disease. The chain carries TRBV29-1 and TRBJ2-1; TRBD2 matches at 10 bases. CDR3 sequence reads: CSVELAGGTIGYNEQFF. The CDR3 nucleotides read TGCAGCGTTGAGTTAGCGGGGGGCACCATCGGATACAATGAGCAGTTCTTC.